The subject of this entry is one TCR beta chain. Its antigen is still unknown. This sample was taken from a study of CD8+ T cells in alopecia areata. Overall study findings and caveats: Links between baseline CD8+ expansion and response need larger treated cohorts. Among the top 100, expanded CD8+ clones were significantly decreased by tofacitinib, as was scalp clonality.

The authors extracted RNA and reverse transcribed it into cDNA as the sequencing template. Sequencing used immunoSEQ multiplex PCR; TCRdb keeps in-frame clones, though not all of them. The sample holds about 140,000 clones, about 85% seen once. As for treatment: oral pan-JAK inhibitor, 5-10 mg twice daily. PBMC-derived CD4+ and CD8+ T cells were sorted. Germline V lookup: CDR1 MDHEN, CDR2 SYDVKM. Trimming removed 6 bases at V and 2 bases at J, with 12 bases between. This CDR3 comprises 14 residues. This specimen was CD8+ T cells sorted from blood, taken at week 4, from a patient treated with tofacitinib. The rearrangement joins TRBV28 to TRBJ2-3; D remains unclear. The TCR sequence derives from a human donor with alopecia areata. CDR3 DNA: TGTGCCAGCAGCTATCTTTCTCCCACAGATACGCAGTATTTT. Its protein is CASSYLSPTDTQYF.